The 13 T cell receptor beta chains listed next were all sequenced from one sample in a study of CD8 T cells in acute hepatitis C reinfection. Described time point: naive CD8 control sorted from an acute-time-point sample. Libraries were prepared by immunoSEQ multiplex PCR; TCRdb keeps only in-frame clonotypes and omits some of them. The repertoire holds over 30,000 clones, with roughly 88% as singletons. Sequenced material: naive CD8+ T cells from PBMCs. The source of these receptors is a young woman who spontaneously cleared hepatitis C infection.

This rearrangement joins TRBV13 to TRBJ2-3; possibly TRBD1 or TRBD2 for D (7 bases each). Trimming took off 7 bases at V and 6 bases at J, with 17 bases between the two ends. The CDR3 runs to 14 residues. Germline V CDR1 and CDR2: PRHDT, FYEKMQ (reference sequence). In nucleotides, the CDR3 is TGTGCCAGCAAGGGGGCGGGAGAAATTGATACGCAGTATTTT. Amino acids: CASKGAGEIDTQYF.

The chain recombines TRBV27 with TRBJ2-7; 10 nucleotides match TRBD1. Germline V CDR1 and CDR2: MNHEY, SMNVEV (reference sequence). V was pared by 7 bases and J by 2 bases, with 2 bases of the junction left unmatched. This CDR3 comprises 13 residues. For the CDR3, the DNA is TGTGCCAGCAAGGGACAGGGGACCTACGAGCAGTACTTC. Translation gives CASKGQGTYEQYF.

The rearrangement uses TRBV27 and TRBJ2-1; D gene unclear. V was shortened by 2 bases and J by 4 bases, with 6 bases between the two germline ends. Germline CDR1 is MNHEY and CDR2 is SMNVEV (reference sequence). The CDR3 is 13 amino acids. In DNA, the CDR3 is TGTGCCAGCAGTTTAGCGCAATACAATGAGCAGTTCTTC. Its protein is CASSLAQYNEQFF.

A remark on this clone: Because it lacks the conserved phenylalanine or tryptophan at the end, this CDR3 is likely a read error. The chain has TRBV6-1 and TRBJ1-4, with 7 bases fitting TRBD1. The germline V gene has CDR1 MNHNS and CDR2 SASEGT. Trimming removed 4 bases from V and 7 bases from J; junction bases left unmatched: 6. CDR3 size: 14 residues. The CDR3: CASSAQGRPEKLFL. The CDR3 DNA reads as TGTGCCAGCAGTGCACAGGGGAGACCTGAAAAACTGTTTCTT.

The V gene is TRBV27, the J gene TRBJ1-4; D unresolved. Trimming shortened V by 2 bases and J by 0 bases, and 10 bases separated the two germline ends. The CDR3 totals 16 residues. CDR1 and CDR2 (germline): MNHEY, SMNVEV (reference sequence). The CDR3 sequence: CASSLTGIATNEKLFF. The CDR3 DNA follows: TGTGCCAGCAGTTTAACCGGGATTGCAACTAATGAAAAACTGTTTTTT.

This clone was counted a few times. The chain carries TRBV2 and TRBJ2-7; unclear D gene. Trimming shortened V by 8 bases and J by 1 base, and 9 bases separated the two germline ends. Germline CDR1 and CDR2: SNHLY and FYNNEI. This CDR3 is built from 12 residues. The CDR3 region has the DNA TGTGCCAGCTTGGACCGTTCCTACGAGCAGTACTTC. This sequence encodes CASLDRSYEQYF.

This chain links TRBV7-9 with TRBJ2-1; TRBD2 matches at 8 bases. Germline V gene data show CDR1 as SEHNR and CDR2 as FQNEAQ (reference sequence). Trimming cost V 1 base and J 9 bases; bases outside gene matches: 11. This CDR3 is built from 16 residues. This chain's CDR3 is CASSLELWAGGSEQFF. CDR3 sequence (DNA): TGTGCCAGCAGCTTAGAGTTATGGGCGGGAGGATCTGAGCAGTTCTTC.

This rearrangement joins TRBV5-6 to TRBJ2-7; TRBD2 matches at 7 bases. Germline loops: CDR1 SGHDT, CDR2 YYEEEE. The CDR3 loop spans 14 amino acids. Trimming took 2 bases from V and 1 from J; bases not matched to a gene: 3. CDR3 sequence reads: CASSFGGGSYEQYF. The CDR3 DNA follows: TGTGCCAGCAGCTTTGGCGGGGGTTCCTACGAGCAGTACTTC. The full variable domain, in which reference TRBV5-6 and TRBJ2-7 provide the parts outside the CDR3, is DAGVTQSPTHLIKTRGQQVTLRCSPKSGHDTVSWYQQALGQGPQFIFQYYEEEERQRGNFPDRFSGHQFPNYSSELNVNALLLGDSALYLCASSFGGGSYEQYFGPGTRLTVT.

The sample holds one count of this clone. The rearrangement uses TRBV29-1 and TRBJ1-1; D remains ambiguous. Per germline, CDR1 SQVTM and CDR2 ANQGSEA. There are 11 residues in the CDR3. The ends were cut back, 7 bases at V and 4 bases at J, with 10 bases in the middle. CDR3 sequence (DNA): TGCAGCGCCCTTGACCGCACTGAAGCTTTCTTT. Amino acids: CSALDRTEAFF.

The V and J genes are TRBV27 and TRBJ2-7; 8 nucleotides agree with TRBD2. This CDR3 comprises 12 residues. Trimming cost V 8 bases and J 2 bases; bases outside gene matches: 2. Germline values: CDR1 MNHEY, CDR2 SMNVEV (reference sequence). CDR3 protein: CASGLATYEQYF. The CDR3 DNA reads TGTGCCAGCGGACTAGCTACCTACGAGCAGTACTTC.

The rearrangement links TRBV2 to TRBJ2-3, with D tentatively TRBD1 (6 bases). From germline, CDR1 is SNHLY and CDR2 FYNNEI. The CDR3 has 16 amino acids. The V gene lost 5 bases and the J gene lost 0 bases, with 15 bases spanning the gap. CDR3 nucleotides: TGTGCCAGCAGTCCTACAGGGTCCTCTAGCACAGATACGCAGTATTTT. Translated, it gives CASSPTGSSSTDTQYF.

This chain connects TRBV7-6 to TRBJ1-1; no clear D gene. This CDR3 has 14 residues. CDR1 and CDR2 from the germline V gene are SGHVS and FNYEAQ. Trimming took off 1 base at V and 1 base at J, with 7 bases between the two ends. CDR3: CASSLGEKNTEAFF. For the CDR3, the DNA is TGTGCCAGCAGCTTAGGAGAGAAGAACACTGAAGCTTTCTTT.

This chain connects TRBV9 to TRBJ1-4; unclear D gene. Germline V lookup: CDR1 SGDLS, CDR2 YYNGEE. V shed 2 bases and J shed 2 bases, with 7 bases lying between them. The CDR3 runs 14 residues. CDR3 residues: CASSVGDTNEKLFF. In DNA, the CDR3 is TGTGCCAGCAGCGTTGGCGACACTAATGAAAAACTGTTTTTT.